The 6 T cell receptor beta chains presented below share a single source sample, sequenced in a study of blood T cell repertoires in COVID-19. Data came from immunoSEQ multiplex PCR; TCRdb stores just in-frame clones and leaves some out. Of over 150,000 clones in the sample, 85% to 90% are singletons; the top ten hold about 7.3%. Sequenced: peripheral blood. Source of these receptors: a man aged 50-60 years with active or convalescent COVID-19.

The chain employs TRBV6-2 or TRBV6-3 and TRBJ1-1; D is undetermined. V gave up 2 bases and J gave up 4 bases, with 5 bases separating them. The CDR3 extends over 12 amino acids. Germline CDR1 reads MNHEY; CDR2 reads SVGEGT. CDR3 nucleotides: TGTGCCAGCAGTTACGGTAGCACTGAAGCTTTCTTT. Translating gives CASSYGSTEAFF.

This rearrangement joins TRBV19 to TRBJ2-7, with D possibly matching TRBD2 (6 bases). Germline CDR1 LNHDA, CDR2 SQIVND (reference sequence). The germline V and J ends were trimmed by 3 bases and 9 bases, with 12 bases remaining between them. The CDR3 contains 12 residues. The CDR3 reads CASSMHPGGQYF. The DNA for the CDR3 is TGTGCCAGTAGTATGCATCCCGGGGGGCAGTACTTC. The entire variable domain, with the rest obtained from reference TRBV19 and TRBJ2-7, is as follows: DGGITQSPKYLFRKEGQNVTLSCEQNLNHDAMYWYRQDPGQGLRLIYYSQIVNDFQKGDIAEGYSVSREKKESFPLTVTSAQKNPTAFYLCASSMHPGGQYFGPGTRLTVT.

CDR3: CASSEYDRNFYEQYF. CDR3 nucleotide sequence: TGTGCCAGCAGTGAATATGACAGAAATTTCTACGAGCAGTACTTC. The chain has TRBV25-1 and TRBJ2-7; maybe TRBD1 (5 bases). The CDR3 is 15 amino acids. V was cut by 0 bases and J by 3 bases, with 12 bases left in between. Germline lookup yields CDR1 MGHDK and CDR2 SYGVNS.

The rearrangement joins TRBV6-5 to TRBJ2-7; D unresolved. In germline, CDR1 is MNHEY, CDR2 SVGAGI. Trimming stripped 4 bases from V and 2 bases from J, with 6 bases between. This CDR3 is built from 12 residues. The CDR3 loop is CASSSRAYEQYF. The CDR3 nucleotides are TGTGCCAGCAGTTCAAGAGCCTACGAGCAGTACTTC.

Turning to this clone: The sample carries other DNA sequences with the same CDR3. The chain carries TRBV4-2 and TRBJ2-3; 11 bases agree with TRBD2. This CDR3 is built from 15 residues. The V and J ends lost 0 bases and 6 bases, in that order; junction bases with no gene match: 2. CDR1 and CDR2 (germline): LGHNA, YNFKEQ. DNA of the CDR3: TGTGCCAGCAGCCAAGAACTAGCGGGGGCCGATACGCAGTATTTT. Its translation: CASSQELAGADTQYF.

With respect to this clone: An end of the junction does not agree with germline; a read error may underlie this. CDR3 sequence reads: CASSLLGRSLTNSGELFF. CDR3 bases: TGTGCCAGCAGCTTACTGGGCAGATCCCTCACGAACTCCGGGGAGCTGTTTTTT. J is TRBJ2-2 and V is TRBV7-3; no clear D gene. The CDR3 has 18 residues. Germline V lookup: CDR1 SGHTA, CDR2 FQGTGA.